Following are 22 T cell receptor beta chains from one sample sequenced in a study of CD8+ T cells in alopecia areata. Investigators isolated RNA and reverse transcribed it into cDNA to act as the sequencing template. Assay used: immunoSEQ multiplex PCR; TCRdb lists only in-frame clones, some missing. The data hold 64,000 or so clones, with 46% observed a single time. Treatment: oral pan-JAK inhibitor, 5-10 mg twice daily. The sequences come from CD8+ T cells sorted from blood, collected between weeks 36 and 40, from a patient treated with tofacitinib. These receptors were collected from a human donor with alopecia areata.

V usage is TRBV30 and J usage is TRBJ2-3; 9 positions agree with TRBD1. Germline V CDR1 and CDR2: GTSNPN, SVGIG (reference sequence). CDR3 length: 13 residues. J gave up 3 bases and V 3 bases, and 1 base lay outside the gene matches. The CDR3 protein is CAWRGQGTDTQYF. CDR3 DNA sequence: TGTGCCTGGAGGGGACAGGGTACAGATACGCAGTATTTT.

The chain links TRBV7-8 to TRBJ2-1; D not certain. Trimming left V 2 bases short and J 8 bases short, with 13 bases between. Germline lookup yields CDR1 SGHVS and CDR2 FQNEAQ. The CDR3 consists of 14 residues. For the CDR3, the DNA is TGTGCCAGCAGCTTAATGGTTGGGGATGATGAGCAGTTCTTC. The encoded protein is CASSLMVGDDEQFF.

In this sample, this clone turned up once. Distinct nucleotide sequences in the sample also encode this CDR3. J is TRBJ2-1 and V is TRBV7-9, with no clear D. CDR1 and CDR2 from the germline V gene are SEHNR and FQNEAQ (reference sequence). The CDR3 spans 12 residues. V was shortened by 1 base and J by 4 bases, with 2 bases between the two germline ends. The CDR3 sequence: CASSLGYNEQFF. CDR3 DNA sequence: TGTGCCAGCAGCTTAGGTTACAATGAGCAGTTCTTC.

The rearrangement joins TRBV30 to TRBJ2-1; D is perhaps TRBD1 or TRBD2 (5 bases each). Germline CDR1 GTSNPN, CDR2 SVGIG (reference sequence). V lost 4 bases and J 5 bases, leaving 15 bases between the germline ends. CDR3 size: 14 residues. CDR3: CAWTGTLSNNEQFF. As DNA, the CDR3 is TGTGCCTGGACCGGGACCCTTTCCAACAATGAGCAGTTCTTC.

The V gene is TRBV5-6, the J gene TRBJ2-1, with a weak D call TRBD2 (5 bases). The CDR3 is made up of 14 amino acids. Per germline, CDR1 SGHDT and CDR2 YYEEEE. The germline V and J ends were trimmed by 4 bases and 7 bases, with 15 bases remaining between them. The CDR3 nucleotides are TGTGCCAGCAGCATTGGAGGAGGAGGAAATGAGCAGTTCTTC. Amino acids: CASSIGGGGNEQFF.

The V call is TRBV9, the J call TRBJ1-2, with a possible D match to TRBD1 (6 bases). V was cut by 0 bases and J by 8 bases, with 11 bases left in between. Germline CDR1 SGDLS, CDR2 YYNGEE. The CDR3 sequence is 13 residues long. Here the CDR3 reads CASSVAGGDGYTF. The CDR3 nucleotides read TGTGCCAGCAGCGTAGCTGGGGGCGACGGCTACACCTTC.

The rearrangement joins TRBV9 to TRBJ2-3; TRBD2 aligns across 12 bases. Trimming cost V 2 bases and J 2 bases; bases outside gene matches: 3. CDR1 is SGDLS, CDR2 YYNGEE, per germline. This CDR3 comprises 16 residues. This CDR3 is CASSVGLAGYTDTQYF. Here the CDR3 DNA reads TGTGCCAGCAGCGTCGGACTAGCGGGATACACAGATACGCAGTATTTT.

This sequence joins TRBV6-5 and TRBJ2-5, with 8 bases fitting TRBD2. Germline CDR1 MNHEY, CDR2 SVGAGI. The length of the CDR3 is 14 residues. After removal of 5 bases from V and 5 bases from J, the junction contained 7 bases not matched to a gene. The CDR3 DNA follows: TGTGCCAGCAGTCCCTTAGCGGGATTGGAGACCCAGTACTTC. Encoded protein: CASSPLAGLETQYF.

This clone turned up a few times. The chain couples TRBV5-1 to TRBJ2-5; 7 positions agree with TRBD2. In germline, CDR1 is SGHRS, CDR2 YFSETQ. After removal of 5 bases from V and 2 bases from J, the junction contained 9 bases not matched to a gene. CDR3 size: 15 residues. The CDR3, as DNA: TGCGCCAGCAGGGAACGGGAGGCCCCACAAGAGACCCAGTACTTC. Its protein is CASREREAPQETQYF.

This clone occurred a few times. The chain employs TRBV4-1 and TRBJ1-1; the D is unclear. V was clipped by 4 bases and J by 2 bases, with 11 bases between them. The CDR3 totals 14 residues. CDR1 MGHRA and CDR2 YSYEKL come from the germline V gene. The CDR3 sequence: CASSPQEQNTEAFF. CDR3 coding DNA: TGCGCCAGCAGCCCCCAGGAGCAAAACACTGAAGCTTTCTTT.

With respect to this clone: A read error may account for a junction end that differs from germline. Here the CDR3 reads CASSQDRLTQYF. For the CDR3, the DNA is TGTGCCAGCAGCCAAGACAGGTTAACCCAGTACTTC. V is TRBV4-1 and J is TRBJ2-5, with TRBD1 as a possible D gene (6 bases). Germline assignment: CDR1 MGHRA and CDR2 YSYEKL. This CDR3 has 12 residues.

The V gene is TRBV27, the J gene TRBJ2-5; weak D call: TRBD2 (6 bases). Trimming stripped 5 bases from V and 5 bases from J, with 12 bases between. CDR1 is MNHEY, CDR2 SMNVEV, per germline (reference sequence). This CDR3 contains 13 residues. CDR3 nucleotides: TGTGCCAGCAGTGCGACTAGTCAGGAGACCCAGTACTTC. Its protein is CASSATSQETQYF.

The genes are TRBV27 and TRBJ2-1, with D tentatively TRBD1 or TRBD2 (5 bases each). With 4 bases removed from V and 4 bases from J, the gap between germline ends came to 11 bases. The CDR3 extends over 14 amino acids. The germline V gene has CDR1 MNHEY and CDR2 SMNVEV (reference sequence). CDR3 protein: CASSYRDVYNEQFF. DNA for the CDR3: TGTGCCAGCAGTTACCGGGACGTTTACAATGAGCAGTTCTTC.

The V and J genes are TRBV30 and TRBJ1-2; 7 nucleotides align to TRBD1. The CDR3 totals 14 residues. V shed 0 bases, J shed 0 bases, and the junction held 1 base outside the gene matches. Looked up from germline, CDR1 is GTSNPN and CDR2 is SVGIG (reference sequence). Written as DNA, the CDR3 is TGTGCCTGGAGTGTGACAGGGTCTAACTATGGCTACACCTTC. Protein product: CAWSVTGSNYGYTF. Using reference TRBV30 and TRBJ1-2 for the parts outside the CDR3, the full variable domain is SQTIHQWPATLVQPVGSPLSLECTVEGTSNPNLYWYRQAAGRGLQLLFYSVGIGQISSEVPQNLSASRPQDRQFILSSKKLLLSDSGFYLCAWSVTGSNYGYTFGSGTRLTVV.

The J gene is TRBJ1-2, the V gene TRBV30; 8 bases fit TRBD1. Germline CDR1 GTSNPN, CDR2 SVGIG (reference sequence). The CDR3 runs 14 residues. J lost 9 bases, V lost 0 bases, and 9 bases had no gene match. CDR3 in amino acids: CAWSVVTGAGRYTF. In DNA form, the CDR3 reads TGTGCCTGGAGTGTTGTGACAGGGGCCGGACGCTACACCTTC.

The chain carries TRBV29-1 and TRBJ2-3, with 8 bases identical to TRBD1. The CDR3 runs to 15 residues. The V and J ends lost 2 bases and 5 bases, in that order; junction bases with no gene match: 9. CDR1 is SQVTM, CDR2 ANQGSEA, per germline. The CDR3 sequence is CSVESAGGRKDTQYF. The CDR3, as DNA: TGCAGCGTTGAATCTGCAGGGGGCAGGAAAGATACGCAGTATTTT.

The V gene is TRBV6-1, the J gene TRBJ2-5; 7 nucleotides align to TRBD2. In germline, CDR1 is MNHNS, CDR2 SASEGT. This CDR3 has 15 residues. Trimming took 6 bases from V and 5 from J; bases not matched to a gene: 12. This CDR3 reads CASRPLGGSDETQYF. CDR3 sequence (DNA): TGTGCCAGCAGGCCCCTTGGCGGGAGTGATGAGACCCAGTACTTC.

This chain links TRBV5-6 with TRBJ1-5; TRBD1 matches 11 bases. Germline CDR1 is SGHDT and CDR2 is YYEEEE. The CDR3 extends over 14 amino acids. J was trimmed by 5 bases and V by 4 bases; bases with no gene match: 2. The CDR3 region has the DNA TGTGCCAGCAGCGGACAGGGGGCGTATCAGCCCCAGCATTTT. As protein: CASSGQGAYQPQHF.

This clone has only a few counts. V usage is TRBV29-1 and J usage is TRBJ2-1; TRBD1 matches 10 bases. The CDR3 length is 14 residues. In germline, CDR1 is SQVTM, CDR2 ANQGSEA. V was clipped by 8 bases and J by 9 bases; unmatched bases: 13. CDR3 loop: CSFGGDRGFVEQFF. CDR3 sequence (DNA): TGCAGCTTTGGGGGGGACAGGGGATTCGTTGAGCAGTTCTTC.

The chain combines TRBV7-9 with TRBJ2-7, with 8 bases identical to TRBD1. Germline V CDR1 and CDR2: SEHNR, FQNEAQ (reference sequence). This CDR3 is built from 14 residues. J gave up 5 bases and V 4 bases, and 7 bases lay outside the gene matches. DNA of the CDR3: TGTGCCAGCAGCTCCTTAGAGACAGGGGACGAGCAGTACTTC. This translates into CASSSLETGDEQYF.

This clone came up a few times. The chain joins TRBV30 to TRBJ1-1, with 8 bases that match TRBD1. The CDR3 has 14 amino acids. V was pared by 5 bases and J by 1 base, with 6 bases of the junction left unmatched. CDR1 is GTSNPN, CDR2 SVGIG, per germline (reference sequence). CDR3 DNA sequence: TGTGCCTGGCGGAAAGGGACAGGGAACACTGAAGCTTTCTTT. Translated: CAWRKGTGNTEAFF.

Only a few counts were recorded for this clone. The CDR3 DNA follows: TGTGCCAGCAGCTTTGACAGGGATCAGCCCCAGCATTTT. Translation: CASSFDRDQPQHF. The V gene is TRBV7-6, the J gene TRBJ1-5; 7 positions agree with TRBD1. The V gene end was trimmed by 3 bases and the J gene end by 5 bases; junction bases not matched to a gene: 1. The CDR3 covers 13 residues. Germline V gene data show CDR1 as SGHVS and CDR2 as FNYEAQ. The complete variable domain, with remaining parts taken from reference TRBV7-6 and TRBJ1-5, reads GAGVSQSPRYKVTKRGQDVALRCDPISGHVSLYWYRQALGQGPEFLTYFNYEAQQDKSGLPNDRFSAERPEGSISTLTIQRTEQRDSAMYRCASSFDRDQPQHFGDGTRLSIL.